The 6 T cell receptor beta chains listed next were all sequenced from one sample in a study of CD8+ T cells in alopecia areata. TCR sequencing used cDNA made by reverse transcription of extracted RNA. Here immunoSEQ multiplex PCR was the method, and the copy in TCRdb shows in-frame clones only, minus some. The sample includes 130,000 to 150,000 clones, 51% of them seen just once. The starting material was CD4+ T cells sorted from blood, obtained at week 0. Receptors were obtained from a human donor with alopecia areata.

The gene calls are TRBV30 and TRBJ2-6, with unresolved D. From germline, CDR1 is GTSNPN and CDR2 SVGIG (reference sequence). The CDR3 extends over 13 amino acids. Trimming pared 8 bases from V and 0 bases from J, leaving 8 bases between. As DNA, the CDR3 is TGTGCCCTCCCGTTCTCTGGGGCCAACGTCCTGACTTTC. Translation: CALPFSGANVLTF.

J is TRBJ2-1 and V is TRBV7-2, with D possibly being TRBD1 (5 bases). V lost 7 bases to trimming and J lost 5 bases, with 15 bases between them. CDR1 and CDR2 from the germline V gene are SGHTA and FQGNSA. The CDR3 runs 14 residues. The CDR3 coding sequence is TGTGCCAGCACCCAGGGCCATGCGCACAATGAGCAGTTCTTC. The encoded protein is CASTQGHAHNEQFF.

The V call is TRBV7-2, the J call TRBJ1-1, with D possibly being TRBD1 (5 bases). In germline, CDR1 is SGHTA, CDR2 FQGNSA. Trimming left V 5 bases short and J 1 base short, with 11 bases between. This CDR3 is 14 amino acids long. Here the CDR3 DNA reads TGTGCCAGCAGCGCGACAGTTAGGAACACTGAAGCTTTCTTT. Translation gives CASSATVRNTEAFF.

This sequence joins TRBV25-1 and TRBJ2-7; D not resolved. Germline CDR1 MGHDK, CDR2 SYGVNS. The CDR3 totals 15 residues. V was pared by 9 bases and J by 2 bases, with 20 bases between. CDR3 sequence (DNA): TGTGCCAGGCCGACCTCGACAAATTTAACCTACGAGCAGTACTTC. Translation: CARPTSTNLTYEQYF.

The V call is TRBV27, the J call TRBJ2-2; unclear D gene. Germline V lookup: CDR1 MNHEY, CDR2 SMNVEV (reference sequence). This CDR3 region has 13 residues. Trimming shortened V by 5 bases and J by 6 bases, and 10 bases separated the two germline ends. The CDR3 DNA follows: TGTGCCAGCAGTGGGTGGAAAGCCGGGGAGCTGTTTTTT. Protein sequence: CASSGWKAGELFF.

The chain joins TRBV11-2 to TRBJ2-1; a weak D match, TRBD2 (5 bases). The germline V gene has CDR1 SGHAT and CDR2 FQNNGV. The V end lost 2 bases, the J end lost 9 bases, and 14 bases lay between the germline ends. The CDR3 consists of 14 residues. CDR3 residues: CASSLSRPAGEQFF. The CDR3 DNA reads as TGTGCCAGCAGCTTATCGAGGCCTGCGGGTGAGCAGTTCTTC.